This T cell receptor beta chain was documented in a study of blood T cell repertoires in COVID-19. Some clones are missing from TCRdb's copy, which holds only in-frame ones; the method was immunoSEQ multiplex PCR. The repertoire includes fewer than 400,000 clones, just under 90% of them detected once, and 10% sits in the top ten. The length of the CDR3 is 14 residues. Trimming removed 11 bases from V and 1 base from J; junction bases left unmatched: 6. Germline V CDR1 and CDR2: MNHEY, SVGAGI. Sequencing used PBMCs or T cells enriched from blood (not recorded which). The chain combines TRBV6-5 with TRBJ2-2, with TRBD2 matching 8 bases. This clonotype was sampled from a woman in her forties or fifties who had recovered from COVID-19. The DNA of the CDR3 is TGTGCCGGAAAGCGGGGGATGAACACCGGGGAGCTGTTTTTT. Translated, it gives CAGKRGMNTGELFF.